Described below is a single T cell receptor beta chain sequence and its context. The germline V gene has CDR1 KGHDR and CDR2 SFDVKD. V gave up 4 bases and J gave up 0 bases, with 7 bases separating them. This CDR3 is built from 14 residues. Peripheral blood CD8+ and CD4+ T cells were profiled by TCR beta sequencing. The sample originates from a study of CD8 T cells in Susac syndrome. With random hexamers, 0.5 to 1 ug RNA was reverse transcribed. TCRdb itself ran the immunoSEQ multiplex PCR reads through MiXCR, one entry per CDR3 protein. This table holds around 56,000 distinct CDR3 sequences, around 94% found once.

The sample taken for sequencing was CD8+ T cells from PBMCs. V usage is TRBV24-1 and J usage is TRBJ2-3; D is unresolved. The receptor's source is a human donor in good health. CDR3 protein: CATSDPDSTDTQYF. CDR3 in DNA: TGTGCCACCAGTGACCCGGACAGCACAGATACGCAGTATTTT.